These T cell receptor beta chains were read from a single sample in a study of high-grade serous ovarian cancer treatment subgroups. Assay: immunoSEQ multiplex PCR; the TCRdb copy retains only in-frame clones and omits some. The table shows fewer than 35,000 clones, with around 84% occurring only once. The sequencing input was tumor tissue. These receptors originate from a human donor with high-grade serous ovarian cancer. The CDR3 runs from the conserved cysteine through the conserved F or W. A D gene is named only where the DNA matches it firmly. The size field is filled for only some rows; it gives once, few, many or a size class.

few	TRBJ2-5	TRBV5-1	NA	CASSLGWGGETQYF	TGCGCCAGCAGCTTGGGCTGGGGCGGGGAGACCCAGTACTTC
once	TRBJ2-2	TRBV11-2	TRBD2	CASSLGSGRTTGELFF	TGTGCCAGCAGCTTGGGGAGCGGGAGAACGACCGGGGAGCTGTTTTTT
NA	TRBJ2-1	TRBV10-3	TRBD2	CAISESLASGYSVDEQFF	TGTGCCATCAGTGAGAGTCTGGCTAGCGGGTATTCTGTCGATGAGCAGTTCTTC
NA	TRBJ2-7	TRBV6-5	TRBD2	CASRGSGNHEQYF	TGTGCCAGCAGGGGCAGCGGGAACCACGAGCAGTACTTC
NA	TRBJ1-3	TRBV10-1	NA	CASSEGGGNTIYF	TGCGCCAGCAGTGAGGGAGGTGGAAACACCATATATTTT
few	TRBJ1-5	TRBV30	TRBD1	CAWSKDRSNQPQHF	TGTGCCTGGAGTAAGGACAGGAGCAATCAGCCCCAGCATTTT
NA	TRBJ1-1	TRBV9	TRBD1	CASSVARTGDFTEAFF	TGTGCCAGCAGCGTAGCCCGGACAGGGGATTTCACTGAAGCTTTCTTT
NA	TRBJ2-2	TRBV18	TRBD2	CASSLLAGDTGELFF	TGTGCCAGCTCACTACTAGCGGGAGACACCGGGGAGCTGTTTTTT
NA	TRBJ2-2	TRBV7-2	NA	CASSLQADGELFF	TGTGCCAGCAGCTTACAGGCGGACGGGGAGCTGTTTTTT
few	TRBJ1-1	TRBV11-2	NA	CASSLADEAFF	TGTGCCAGCAGCTTAGCTGATGAAGCTTTCTTT
NA	TRBJ2-2	TRBV30	TRBD2	CASPGLAGANTGELFF	TGTGCCTCGCCGGGACTAGCGGGGGCGAACACCGGGGAGCTGTTTTTT
few	TRBJ2-1	TRBV13	NA	CASSSRAGSSYNEQFF	TGTGCCAGCAGCTCTAGGGCGGGAAGCTCCTACAATGAGCAGTTCTTC
NA	TRBJ2-7	TRBV27	TRBD2	CASRQLAGGLEQYF	TGTGCCAGCAGGCAACTAGCGGGAGGGCTCGAGCAGTACTTC
once	TRBJ2-5	TRBV7-2	NA	CASSLAVGGGEETQYF	TGTGCCAGCAGCTTAGCGGTGGGCGGTGGGGAAGAGACCCAGTACTTC
once	TRBJ1-1	TRBV19	NA	CASSTPRRNTEAFF	TGTGCCAGTAGTACTCCGCGACGGAACACTGAAGCTTTCTTT
NA	TRBJ2-2	TRBV30	NA	CAWSVFKGDLLVDTGELFF	TGTGCCTGGAGTGTATTTAAGGGGGATTTGCTGGTGGACACCGGGGAGCTGTTTTTT
NA	TRBJ2-1	TRBV4-1	NA	CASSQDEYEQFF	TGCGCCAGCAGCCAAGATGAGTATGAGCAGTTCTTC
NA	TRBJ1-1	TRBV7-9	NA	CASSRTSNTEAFF	TGTGCCAGCAGCCGGACATCTAACACTGAAGCTTTCTTT
once	TRBJ2-1	TRBV19	NA	CASSALGGDNEQFF	TGTGCCAGTAGTGCCTTAGGGGGGGACAATGAGCAGTTCTTC